This T cell receptor (beta chain) was captured in a study of identifying expanded T cells in peripheral blood. This CDR3 comprises 15 residues. The germline gives CDR1 SGHTA, CDR2 FQGNSA. The V end lost 0 bases, the J end lost 2 bases, and 10 bases lay between the germline ends. The table came from immunoSEQ multiplex PCR; TCRdb's copy has only in-frame clones and leaves some out. Of about 91,000 clones listed, 88% were seen once; the top ten hold around 3.8%. Healthy donors had no documented immune events, such as infections, while sampled. Sample: blood. The TCR originated in a person aged 18-70 years in good health. The V call is TRBV7-2, the J call TRBJ2-5; D might be TRBD1 (6 bases). CDR3 nucleotides: TGTGCCAGCAGCTTAGCGGGGGCCGGACAAGAGACCCAGTACTTC. This encodes CASSLAGAGQETQYF. Full variable domain (rest looked up from reference TRBV7-2 and TRBJ2-5): GAGVSQSPSNKVTEKGKDVELRCDPISGHTALYWYRQSLGQGLEFLIYFQGNSAPDKSGLPSDRFSAERTGGSVSTLTIQRTQQEDSAVYLCASSLAGAGQETQYFGPGTRLLVL.